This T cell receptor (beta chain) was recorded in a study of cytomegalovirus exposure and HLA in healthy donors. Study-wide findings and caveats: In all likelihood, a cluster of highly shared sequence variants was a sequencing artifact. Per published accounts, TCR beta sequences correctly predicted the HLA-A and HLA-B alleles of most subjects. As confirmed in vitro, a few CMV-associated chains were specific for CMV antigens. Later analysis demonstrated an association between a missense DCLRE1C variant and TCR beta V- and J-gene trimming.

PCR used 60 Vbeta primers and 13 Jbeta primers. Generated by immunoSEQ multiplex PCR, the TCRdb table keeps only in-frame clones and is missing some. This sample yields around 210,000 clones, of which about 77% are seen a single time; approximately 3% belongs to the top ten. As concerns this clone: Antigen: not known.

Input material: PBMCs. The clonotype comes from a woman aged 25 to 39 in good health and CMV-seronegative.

CDR3 sequence (DNA): TGTGCCAGCACCCCGAGGGCGAACACTGAAGCTTTCTTT. Protein sequence: CASTPRANTEAFF. J is TRBJ1-1 and V is TRBV13, with unresolved D. This CDR3 contains 13 residues. Trimming took off 7 bases at V and 1 base at J, with 10 bases between the two ends. Germline V gene data show CDR1 as PRHDT and CDR2 as FYEKMQ (reference sequence).